This T cell receptor beta chain appears in the sequencing data of a study of regulatory T cells in long-lasting Graves disease. Study-wide background: Antithyroid drugs had been taken by newly diagnosed Graves' patients for under 3 months.

Arm-PCR with iRepertoire HTBI primers amplified the CDR3 regions for these TCR beta libraries. As handled by the study authors: Gene usage covered 55 to 70 TRBV and 13 to 15 TRBJ segments. TCRdb passed the multiplex PCR reads through MiXCR, listing each CDR3 protein once. What appears here as the V and J calls and clone size reflects TCRdb's work, not the paper's. The data show a few hundred thousand distinct CDR3 sequences, less than 15% seen once. This clonotype has ten or more counts. Its matching antigen is unknown. Time point: newly diagnosed GD, antithyroid drugs for less than 3 months. RNA from PBMCs was the source of the TCR library. CDR3 length equals 14 residues. CDR1 is SGHTA and CDR2 is FQGTGA in the germline V gene. Trimming removed 4 bases at V and 6 bases at J, with 13 bases between. Whole-study findings and limits: Persistent disease favored TRBV28, TRBJ1-2 and TRBJ2-5.

The same data also contributed to another study, on T cells in Graves' hyperthyroidism and ophthalmopathy. This second study says: TCR CDR3 underwent first-round RT-PCR with the HTBI primer set.

The clonotype was recovered from a woman aged 45-65 years with Graves disease. The specimen was peripheral blood mononuclear cells (PBMCs), collected at new diagnosis, from a patient treated with antithyroid drugs. The V gene is TRBV7-3, the J gene TRBJ2-1, with D hard to call. CDR3 coding DNA: TGTGCCAGCAGCTCTCTAGGTGGGTTCAATGAGCAGTTCTTC. Its translation is CASSSLGGFNEQFF.